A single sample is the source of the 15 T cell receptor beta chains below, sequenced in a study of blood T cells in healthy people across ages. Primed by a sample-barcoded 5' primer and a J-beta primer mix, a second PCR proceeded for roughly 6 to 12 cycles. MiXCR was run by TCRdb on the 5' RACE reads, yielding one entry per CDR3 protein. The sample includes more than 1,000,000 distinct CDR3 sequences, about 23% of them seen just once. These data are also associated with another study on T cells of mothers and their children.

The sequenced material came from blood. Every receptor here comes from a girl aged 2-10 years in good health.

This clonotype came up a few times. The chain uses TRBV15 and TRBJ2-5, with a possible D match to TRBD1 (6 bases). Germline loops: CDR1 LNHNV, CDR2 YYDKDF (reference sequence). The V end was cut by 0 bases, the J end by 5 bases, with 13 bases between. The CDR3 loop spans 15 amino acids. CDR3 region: CATSRDRGGRETQYF. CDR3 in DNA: TGTGCCACCAGCAGAGATCGAGGGGGTCGGGAGACCCAGTACTTC.

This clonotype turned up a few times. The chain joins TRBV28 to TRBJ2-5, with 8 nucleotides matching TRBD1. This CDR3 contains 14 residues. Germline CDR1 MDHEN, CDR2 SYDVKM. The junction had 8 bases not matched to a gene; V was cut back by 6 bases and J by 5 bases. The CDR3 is CASSQHRGSETQYF. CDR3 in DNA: TGTGCCAGCAGCCAGCACAGGGGGTCGGAGACCCAGTACTTC. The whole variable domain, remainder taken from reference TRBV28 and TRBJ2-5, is DVKVTQSSRYLVKRTGEKVFLECVQDMDHENMFWYRQDPGLGLRLIYFSYDVKMKEKGDIPEGYSVSREKKERFSLILESASTNQTSMYLCASSQHRGSETQYFGPGTRLLVL.

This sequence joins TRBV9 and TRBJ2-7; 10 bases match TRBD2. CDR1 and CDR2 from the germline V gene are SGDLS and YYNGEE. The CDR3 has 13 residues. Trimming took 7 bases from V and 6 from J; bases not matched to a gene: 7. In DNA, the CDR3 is TGTGCCAGCCAGGCTAGCGGGAGTTTCGAGCAGTACTTC. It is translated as CASQASGSFEQYF.

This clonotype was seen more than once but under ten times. The CDR3 nucleotides are TGTGCCAGCAGTGAAGTTCCCAGGGCGGAGCAGTTCTTC. Protein: CASSEVPRAEQFF. The gene calls are TRBV6-1 and TRBJ2-1; D is perhaps TRBD1 (5 bases). This CDR3 has 13 residues. Germline V gene data show CDR1 as MNHNS and CDR2 as SASEGT. Between the trimmed V and J ends, which lost 1 base and 10 bases, there was a span of 11 bases.

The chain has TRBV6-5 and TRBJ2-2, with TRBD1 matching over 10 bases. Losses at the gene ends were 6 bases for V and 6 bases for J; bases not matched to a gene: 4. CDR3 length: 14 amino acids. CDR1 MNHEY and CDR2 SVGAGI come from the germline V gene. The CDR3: CASSDRGLAGELFF. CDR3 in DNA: TGTGCCAGCAGCGACAGGGGGCTTGCCGGGGAGCTGTTTTTT.

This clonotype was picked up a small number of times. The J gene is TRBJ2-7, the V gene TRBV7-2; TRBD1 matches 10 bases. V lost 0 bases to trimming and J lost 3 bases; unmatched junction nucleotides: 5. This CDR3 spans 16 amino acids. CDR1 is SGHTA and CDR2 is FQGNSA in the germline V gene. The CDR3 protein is CASSLARQGAYYEQYF. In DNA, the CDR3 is TGTGCCAGCAGCTTAGCTCGACAGGGGGCTTACTACGAGCAGTACTTC.

The CDR3 loop reads CASQELTSFLFKQYF. In nucleotides, the CDR3 is TGCGCCAGCCAAGAGCTAACTAGCTTCCTTTTTAAGCAGTACTTC. The chain uses TRBV4-1 and TRBJ2-5; tentatively, D is TRBD2 (6 bases). This CDR3 contains 15 residues. Between the trimmed V and J ends, which lost 8 bases and 11 bases, there was a span of 27 bases. Per the germline V gene, CDR1 is MGHRA and CDR2 is YSYEKL.

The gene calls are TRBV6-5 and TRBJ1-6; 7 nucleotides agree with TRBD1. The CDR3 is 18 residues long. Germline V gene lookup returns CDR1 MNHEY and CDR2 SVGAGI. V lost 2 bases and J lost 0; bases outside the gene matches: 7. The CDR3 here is CASSYKQGGPSYNSPLHF. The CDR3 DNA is TGTGCCAGCAGTTACAAGCAGGGGGGACCCTCCTATAATTCACCCCTCCACTTT.

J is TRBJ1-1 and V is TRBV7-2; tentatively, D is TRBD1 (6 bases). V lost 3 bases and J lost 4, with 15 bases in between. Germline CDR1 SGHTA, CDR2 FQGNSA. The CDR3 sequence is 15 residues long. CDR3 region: CASSLRGAPSTEAFF. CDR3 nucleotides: TGTGCCAGCAGCTTGAGGGGGGCGCCCAGCACTGAAGCTTTCTTT.

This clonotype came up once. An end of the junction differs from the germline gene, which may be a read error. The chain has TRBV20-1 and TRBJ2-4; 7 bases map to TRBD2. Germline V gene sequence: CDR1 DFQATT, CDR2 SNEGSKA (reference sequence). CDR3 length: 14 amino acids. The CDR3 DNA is TGCAGTACTAGGGAGGGAAGGGCCAAAAACATTCAGTACTTC. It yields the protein CSTREGRAKNIQYF.

The CDR3 reads CASYPSTDTQYF. As DNA, the CDR3 is TGTGCCAGCTACCCGAGCACAGATACGCAGTATTTT. The chain uses TRBV2 and TRBJ2-3, with D unresolved. Germline loops: CDR1 SNHLY, CDR2 FYNNEI. There are 12 residues in the CDR3. Deletions cut 8 bases from V and 0 bases from J, with 6 bases between.

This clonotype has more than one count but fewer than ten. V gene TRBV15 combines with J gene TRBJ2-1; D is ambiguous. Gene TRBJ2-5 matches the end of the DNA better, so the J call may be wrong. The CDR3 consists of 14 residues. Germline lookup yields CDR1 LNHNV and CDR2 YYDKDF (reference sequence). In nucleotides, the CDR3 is TGTGCCACCAGCAGAGATCGACTGGAAGAGACCCAGTACTTC. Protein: CATSRDRLEETQYF.

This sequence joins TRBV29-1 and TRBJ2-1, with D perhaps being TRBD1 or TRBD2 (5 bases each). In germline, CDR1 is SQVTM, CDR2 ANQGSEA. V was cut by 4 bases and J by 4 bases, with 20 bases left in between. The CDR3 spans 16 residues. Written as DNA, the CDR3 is TGCAGCGTTGTGGGAGTGGGGGAGCCTTCGTACAATGAGCAGTTCTTC. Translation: CSVVGVGEPSYNEQFF.

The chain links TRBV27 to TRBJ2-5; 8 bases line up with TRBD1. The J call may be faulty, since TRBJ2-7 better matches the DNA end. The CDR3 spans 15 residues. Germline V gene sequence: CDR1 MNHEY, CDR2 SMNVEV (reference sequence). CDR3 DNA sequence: TGTGCCAGCAGTTCCCGACAGGGGCAACGGGGCGAGCAGTACTTC. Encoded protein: CASSSRQGQRGEQYF.

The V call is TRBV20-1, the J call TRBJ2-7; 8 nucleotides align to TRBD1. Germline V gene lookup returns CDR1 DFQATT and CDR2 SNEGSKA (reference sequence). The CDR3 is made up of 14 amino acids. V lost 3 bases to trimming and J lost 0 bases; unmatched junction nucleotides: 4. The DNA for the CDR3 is TGCAGTGCTAGCATCGGGACAGGCTCCTACGAGCAGTACTTC. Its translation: CSASIGTGSYEQYF.